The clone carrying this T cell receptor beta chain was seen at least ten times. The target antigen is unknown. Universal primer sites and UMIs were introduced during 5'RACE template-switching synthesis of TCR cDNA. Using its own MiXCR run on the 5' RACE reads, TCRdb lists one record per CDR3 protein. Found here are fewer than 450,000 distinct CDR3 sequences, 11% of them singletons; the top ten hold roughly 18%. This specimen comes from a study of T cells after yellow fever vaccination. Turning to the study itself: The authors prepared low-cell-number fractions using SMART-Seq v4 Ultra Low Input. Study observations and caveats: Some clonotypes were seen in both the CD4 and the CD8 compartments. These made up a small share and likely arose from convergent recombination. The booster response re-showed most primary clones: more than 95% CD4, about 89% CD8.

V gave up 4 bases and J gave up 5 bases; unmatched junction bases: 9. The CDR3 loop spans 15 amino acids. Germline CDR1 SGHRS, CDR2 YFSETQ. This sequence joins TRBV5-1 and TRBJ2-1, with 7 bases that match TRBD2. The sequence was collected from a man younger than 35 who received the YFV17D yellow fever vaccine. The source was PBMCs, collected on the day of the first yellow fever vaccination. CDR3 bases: TGCGCCAGCAGCCTTCTGGGGGGGGTCCACAATGAGCAGTTCTTC. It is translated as CASSLLGGVHNEQFF.